The 4 T cell receptor beta chains presented below share a single source sample, sequenced in a study of human T cells and chemical hapten exposure. TCRdb itself ran the RACE reads through MiXCR, one entry per CDR3 protein. The data hold under 110,000 distinct CDR3 sequences, with around 10% observed a single time. Time point given: pre-sensitization, week 0. Treatment reported: therapeutic diphenylcyclopropenone sensitization with weekly scalp DPC. The source was whole blood, collected in connection with sensitization to the hapten diphenylcyclopropenone (DPC). The receptors here all came from a woman in her forties or fifties with alopecia areata. Some clones in this sample may be carry-over from other donors' samples.

This clonotype occurred many times. The chain has TRBV4-3 and TRBJ1-4; no reliable D call. The germline V and J ends were trimmed by 1 base and 7 bases, with 13 bases remaining between them. The CDR3 sequence is 15 residues long. CDR1 LGHNA and CDR2 YSLEER come from the germline V gene. CDR3 DNA sequence: TGCGCCAGCAGCCAAGGGGCAGGACGATTTGAAAAACTGTTTTTT. It translates to CASSQGAGRFEKLFF.

The V and J genes are TRBV28 and TRBJ2-7, with a possible D match to TRBD2 (6 bases). The V gene's germline CDR1 is MDHEN and CDR2 SYDVKM. Trimming pared 6 bases from V and 0 bases from J, leaving 12 bases between. The CDR3 runs to 14 residues. The CDR3 nucleotides are TGTGCCAGCAGCCAAACGGGAGCCTCCTACGAGCAGTACTTC. This codes for CASSQTGASYEQYF.

This clonotype occurred many times. The chain recombines TRBV4-2 with TRBJ2-2, with 10 bases that match TRBD2. Germline loops: CDR1 LGHNA, CDR2 YNFKEQ. There are 16 residues in the CDR3. V was pared by 5 bases and J by 1 base, with 4 bases of the junction left unmatched. The CDR3 spells CASSTRLAGNTGELFF. CDR3 nucleotides: TGTGCCAGCAGCACACGACTAGCGGGGAACACCGGGGAGCTGTTTTTT.

This clonotype has just a few counts. This chain links TRBV2 with TRBJ2-5; D ambiguous. Per the germline V gene, CDR1 is SNHLY and CDR2 is FYNNEI. Trimming took off 7 bases at V and 4 bases at J, with 16 bases between the two ends. This CDR3 comprises 14 residues. The CDR3 loop reads CASKRLSVGETQYF. In DNA, the CDR3 is TGTGCCAGCAAACGGTTATCGGTCGGAGAGACCCAGTACTTC.